One and the same sample provided the 20 T cell receptor beta chains below, sequenced in a study of Graves' ophthalmopathy and Graves' hyperthyroidism. TCR beta CDR3 regions were amplified from RNA transcripts. HTBI primers were employed in first-round RT-PCR, then a second-round multiplex PCR followed. TCRdb processed the multiplex PCR reads anew with MiXCR; each CDR3 protein has one entry. The sample has over 45,000 distinct CDR3 sequences, about 50% seen once. The sample consisted of peripheral blood. The receptor set was obtained from an adult man with Graves' ophthalmopathy.

As to this clonotype: Being one base from a much bigger clone, this may be a read error. J is TRBJ1-1 and V is TRBV6-5; D remains unclear. V was trimmed by 7 bases and J by 4 bases, leaving 13 bases between them. Germline-derived CDR1 and CDR2 are MNHEY and SVGAGI. CDR3 length equals 13 residues. The CDR3 DNA follows: TGTGCCAGCACGGATTCTGCGGGCACTGAAGCTTTCTTT. Protein: CASTDSAGTEAFF.

The chain is built from TRBV19 and TRBJ1-1, with D possibly TRBD1 on 6 matching bases. The germline CDR1 and CDR2 sequences are LNHDA and SQIVND (reference sequence). CDR3 length equals 13 residues. V was shortened by 8 bases and J by 2 bases, with 12 bases between the two germline ends. The CDR3 region is CASHRAANTEAFF. The CDR3 DNA is TGTGCCAGTCACAGGGCGGCTAACACTGAAGCTTTCTTT.

CDR3 loop: CATSRDIGDNEKLFF. CDR3 in DNA: TGTGCCACCAGCAGAGATATAGGAGACAATGAAAAACTGTTTTTT. The V gene is TRBV15, the J gene TRBJ1-4; no firm D call. Trimming pared 0 bases from V and 5 bases from J, leaving 10 bases between. Per the germline V gene, CDR1 is LNHNV and CDR2 is YYDKDF (reference sequence). The CDR3 is made up of 15 amino acids.

The V call is TRBV30, the J call TRBJ2-2; possibly TRBD1 for D (6 bases). CDR1 is GTSNPN, CDR2 SVGIG, per germline (reference sequence). The V end was cut by 5 bases, the J end by 2 bases, with 9 bases between. The CDR3 loop spans 13 amino acids. CDR3 nucleotide sequence: TGTGCCTGGCGAGGGGGAAACACCGGGGAGCTGTTTTTT. It codes for CAWRGGNTGELFF.

In its sample, this clonotype was seen many times. The rearrangement links TRBV5-1 to TRBJ1-5; D is possibly TRBD1 (5 bases). The germline V gene has CDR1 SGHRS and CDR2 YFSETQ. The CDR3 has 14 residues. Trimming stripped 4 bases from V and 7 bases from J, with 15 bases between. CDR3 sequence (DNA): TGCGCCAGCAGCCCGGAGGGGTTCGGGCAGCCCCAGCATTTT. It is translated as CASSPEGFGQPQHF.

This clonotype was observed at least ten times. This chain uses TRBV12-3 or TRBV12-4 with TRBJ2-1, with a possible D match to TRBD2 (5 bases). This CDR3 is 16 amino acids long. V lost 8 bases to trimming and J lost 0 bases, with 17 bases between them. CDR3: CASGYGGLRSYNEQFF. DNA for the CDR3: TGTGCCAGCGGATATGGAGGTCTCCGCTCCTACAATGAGCAGTTCTTC.

J is TRBJ2-1 and V is TRBV11-3; D is uncertain. The germline V gene has CDR1 SGHNT and CDR2 YENEEA. Between the trimmed V and J ends, which lost 6 bases and 7 bases, there was a span of 7 bases. The CDR3 runs 11 residues. The CDR3 nucleotides are TGTGCCAGCAGTAGGGCGAATGAGCAGTTCTTC. Protein product: CASSRANEQFF.

This clonotype was counted a few times. This sequence may be a read error, since a much larger clone differs from it by one base. The V gene is TRBV5-8, the J gene TRBJ2-5, with TRBD2 identical over 9 bases. Germline assignment: CDR1 SGHTS and CDR2 YDEGEE. J was trimmed by 2 bases and V by 4 bases; bases with no gene match: 9. The CDR3 is made up of 16 amino acids. The CDR3 here is CASSEGLAGVQETQYF. The CDR3 DNA reads TGTGCCAGCAGCGAAGGTTTAGCGGGGGTACAAGAGACCCAGTACTTC.

The chain uses TRBV19 and TRBJ2-5; TRBD1 might be the D (6 bases). Germline V lookup: CDR1 LNHDA, CDR2 SQIVND (reference sequence). With 4 bases removed from V and 6 bases from J, the gap between germline ends came to 18 bases. The CDR3 is 15 amino acids. The CDR3 loop reads CASSTTGQPLQTQYF. The CDR3 nucleotides read TGTGCCAGTAGTACCACGGGACAACCACTACAGACCCAGTACTTC.

This sequence joins TRBV7-9 and TRBJ2-5, with 7 bases fitting TRBD1. V lost 10 bases, J lost 1 base, and 6 bases stayed unmatched. In germline, CDR1 is SEHNR, CDR2 FQNEAQ (reference sequence). The CDR3 spans 13 residues. The CDR3 region is CATNKGAQETQYF. DNA of the CDR3: TGTGCCACGAACAAGGGGGCCCAAGAGACCCAGTACTTC.

This clonotype was counted at least ten times. The chain recombines TRBV6-6 with TRBJ2-1; D uncertain. V was pared by 5 bases and J by 7 bases, with 6 bases between. The germline V gene encodes CDR1 MNHNY and CDR2 SVGAGI (reference sequence). This CDR3 spans 11 amino acids. CDR3 in amino acids: CASSPKNEQFF. The DNA of the CDR3 is TGTGCCAGCAGTCCTAAGAATGAGCAGTTCTTC.

Remarks on this clonotype: Compared with germline, one end of the junction differs, possibly owing to a read error. V is TRBV18 and J is TRBJ1-2, with TRBD1 identical over 8 bases. The CDR3 length is 15 residues. The germline V gene encodes CDR1 KGHSH and CDR2 LQKENI. CDR3 sequence reads: CAGSRQGARIGGYTF. CDR3 DNA sequence: TGTGCCGGCTCGCGTCAGGGGGCGCGTATCGGTGGCTACACCTTC.

The chain links TRBV20-1 to TRBJ1-5, with TRBD1 matching over 7 bases. This CDR3 region has 15 residues. In germline, CDR1 is DFQATT, CDR2 SNEGSKA (reference sequence). With 1 base clipped from V and 0 bases from J, the junction kept 3 bases outside the gene matches. The CDR3 loop is CSARGWDSSNQPQHF. The CDR3 DNA reads TGCAGTGCTAGAGGGTGGGACAGTAGCAATCAGCCCCAGCATTTT.

The gene calls are TRBV5-1 and TRBJ2-1; tentatively, D is TRBD2 (7 bases). This CDR3 has 12 amino acids. Trimming left V 4 bases short and J 9 bases short, with 11 bases between. In germline, CDR1 is SGHRS, CDR2 YFSETQ. CDR3: CASSGGAGEQFF. The DNA of the CDR3 is TGCGCCAGCAGCGGGGGGGCGGGTGAGCAGTTCTTC.

The chain carries TRBV7-3 and TRBJ1-1; possibly TRBD1 for D (5 bases). Germline V gene data show CDR1 as SGHTA and CDR2 as FQGTGA. The CDR3 contains 13 residues. Trimming stripped 4 bases from V and 5 bases from J, with 11 bases between. The CDR3 loop is CASSWTTSTEAFF. CDR3 in DNA: TGTGCCAGCAGCTGGACAACTTCTACTGAAGCTTTCTTT.

This chain links TRBV10-3 with TRBJ2-1, with 10 bases matching TRBD1. Germline V gene lookup returns CDR1 ENHRY and CDR2 SYGVKD. V gave up 8 bases and J gave up 7 bases; unmatched junction bases: 8. CDR3 length: 14 residues. Written as DNA, the CDR3 is TGTGCCATCCGAGGGACAGGGGCCGGGAATGAGCAGTTCTTC. Amino acids: CAIRGTGAGNEQFF.

This clonotype occurred many times. The chain recombines TRBV19 with TRBJ2-4; TRBD1 might be the D (6 bases). Germline CDR1 reads LNHDA; CDR2 reads SQIVND (reference sequence). Trimming pared 11 bases from V and 15 bases from J, leaving 11 bases between. The CDR3 loop spans 8 amino acids. CDR3 nucleotide sequence: TGTGCCTCAGGGGAAGGGTACTTC. It translates to CASGEGYF.

This chain joins TRBV14 and TRBJ1-2, with D possibly matching TRBD1 (6 bases). Germline CDR1 and CDR2: SGHDN and FVKESK. Trimming took 3 bases from V and 8 from J, leaving 19 bases between them. This CDR3 comprises 15 residues. CDR3 residues: CASSHRGQKVIGYTF. DNA of the CDR3: TGTGCCAGCAGCCACCGTGGACAGAAGGTTATCGGCTACACCTTC. Complete variable domain (other parts from reference TRBV14 and TRBJ1-2): EAGVTQFPSHSVIEKGQTVTLRCDPISGHDNLYWYRRVMGKEIKFLLHFVKESKQDESGMPNNRFLAERTGGTYSTLKVQPAELEDSGVYFCASSHRGQKVIGYTFGSGTRLTVV.

This clonotype was counted many times. The chain recombines TRBV3-1 with TRBJ2-5; D unclear. Trimming pared 2 bases from V and 2 bases from J, leaving 0 bases between. CDR3 length equals 11 residues. The germline gives CDR1 LGHDT, CDR2 YNNKEL (reference sequence). CDR3 sequence reads: CASSQQETQYF. For the CDR3, the DNA is TGTGCCAGCAGCCAACAAGAGACCCAGTACTTC.

Details on this clonotype: No conserved phenylalanine or tryptophan is present at the end of the CDR3, so a read error is the likely explanation. The chain carries TRBV3-1 and TRBJ2-5; 12 bases line up with TRBD2. Germline trimming cut 4 bases from V and 0 bases from J; bases unmatched to any gene: 3. This CDR3 has 16 amino acids. Germline CDR1 reads LGHDT; CDR2 reads YNNKEL (reference sequence). CDR3 region: CASSPRLAGDQETQYC. The DNA for the CDR3 is TGTGCCAGCAGCCCCCGACTAGCGGGGGACCAAGAGACCCAGTACTGC.